Here is one T cell receptor beta chain with its context. Looked up from germline, CDR1 is SGDLS and CDR2 is YYNGEE. V was shortened by 10 bases and J by 0 bases, with 14 bases between the two germline ends. The CDR3 covers 14 residues. The repertoire was sequenced with immunoSEQ multiplex PCR; TCRdb's copy has only in-frame clones and lacks some. The sample yields fewer than 100,000 clones, over 85% seen once. The sample belongs to a study of human versus mouse CDR3 diversity and MHC coevolution. This sequence joins TRBV9 and TRBJ1-5; D is perhaps TRBD1 (5 bases). Material: naive CD4+ T cells from blood. Subset described: CD45RO-negative CD62L-positive naive CD4 T cells. The receptor was isolated from a person aged 30-69 years in good health. The CDR3 coding sequence is TGTGCCGTCATAGGAGGGGATAGCAATCAGCCCCAGCATTTT. Its protein is CAVIGGDSNQPQHF.